This entry concerns a single TCR beta chain. The antigen is not known. The primer mix had 60 Vbeta and 13 Jbeta primers. Produced via immunoSEQ multiplex PCR; TCRdb's table is partial and in-frame only. The data contain about 160,000 clones, approximately 70% of them singletons. This sample was taken from a study of cytomegalovirus exposure and HLA in healthy donors. The germline V gene has CDR1 MGHRA and CDR2 YSYEKL. There are 15 residues in the CDR3. Trimming cost V 4 bases and J 2 bases; bases outside gene matches: 2. Notes on the study in general: Equally common other TCR beta chains were less clonally expanded than HLA-associated ones, a later analysis found.

The receptor was derived from a young man in good health and CMV-seropositive. Sequencing was performed on PBMCs. The chain is built from TRBV4-1 and TRBJ2-5, with TRBD2 matching 12 bases. The CDR3, as DNA: TGCGCCAGCAGCCTCGGACTAGCGGGGCAAGAGACCCAGTACTTC. This sequence encodes CASSLGLAGQETQYF.